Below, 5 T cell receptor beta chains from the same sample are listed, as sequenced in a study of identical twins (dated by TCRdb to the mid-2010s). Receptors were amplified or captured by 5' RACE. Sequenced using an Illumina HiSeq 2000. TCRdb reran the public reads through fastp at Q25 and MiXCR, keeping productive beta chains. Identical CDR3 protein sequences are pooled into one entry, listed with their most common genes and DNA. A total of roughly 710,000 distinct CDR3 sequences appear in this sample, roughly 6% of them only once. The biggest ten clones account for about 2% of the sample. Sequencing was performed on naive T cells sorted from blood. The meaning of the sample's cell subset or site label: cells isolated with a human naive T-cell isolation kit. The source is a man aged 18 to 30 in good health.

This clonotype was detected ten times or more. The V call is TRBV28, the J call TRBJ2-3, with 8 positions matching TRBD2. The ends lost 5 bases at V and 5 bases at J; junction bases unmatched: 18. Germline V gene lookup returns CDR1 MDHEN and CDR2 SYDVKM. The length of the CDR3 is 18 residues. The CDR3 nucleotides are TGTGCCAGCAGTCCTCAGGTCCTGGCGGGAGGCACTATAGATACGCAGTATTTT. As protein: CASSPQVLAGGTIDTQYF. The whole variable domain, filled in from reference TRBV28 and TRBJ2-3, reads DVKVTQSSRYLVKRTGEKVFLECVQDMDHENMFWYRQDPGLGLRLIYFSYDVKMKEKGDIPEGYSVSREKKERFSLILESASTNQTSMYLCASSPQVLAGGTIDTQYFGPGTRLTVL.

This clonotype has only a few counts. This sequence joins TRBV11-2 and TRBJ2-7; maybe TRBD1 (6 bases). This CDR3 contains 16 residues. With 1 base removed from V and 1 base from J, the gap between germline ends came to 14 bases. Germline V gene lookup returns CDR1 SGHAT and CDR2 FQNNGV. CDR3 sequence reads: CASSLGYRDMSYEQYV. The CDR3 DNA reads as TGTGCCAGCAGCTTAGGCTACCGGGACATGTCCTACGAGCAGTACGTC.

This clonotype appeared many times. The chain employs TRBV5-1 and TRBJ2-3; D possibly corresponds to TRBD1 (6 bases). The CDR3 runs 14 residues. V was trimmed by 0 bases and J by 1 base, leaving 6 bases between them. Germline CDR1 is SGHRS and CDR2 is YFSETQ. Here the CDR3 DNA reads TGCGCCAGCAGCTTGGGGACAGGCACAGATACGCAGTATTTT. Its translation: CASSLGTGTDTQYF. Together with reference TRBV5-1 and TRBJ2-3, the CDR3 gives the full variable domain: KAGVTQTPRYLIKTRGQQVTLSCSPISGHRSVSWYQQTPGQGLQFLFEYFSETQRNKGNFPGRFSGRQFSNSRSEMNVSTLELGDSALYLCASSLGTGTDTQYFGPGTRLTVL.

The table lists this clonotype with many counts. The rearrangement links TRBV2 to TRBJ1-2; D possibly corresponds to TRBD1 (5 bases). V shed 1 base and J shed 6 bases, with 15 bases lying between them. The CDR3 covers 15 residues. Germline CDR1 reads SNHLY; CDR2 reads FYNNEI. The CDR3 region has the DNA TGTGCCAGCAGTGAAGGTTGGCCTGCGGGGGATGGCTACACCTTC. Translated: CASSEGWPAGDGYTF. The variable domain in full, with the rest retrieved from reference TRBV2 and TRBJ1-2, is EPEVTQTPSHQVTQMGQEVILRCVPISNHLYFYWYRQILGQKVEFLVSFYNNEISEKSEIFDDQFSVERPDGSNFTLKIRSTKLEDSAMYFCASSEGWPAGDGYTFGSGTRLTVV.

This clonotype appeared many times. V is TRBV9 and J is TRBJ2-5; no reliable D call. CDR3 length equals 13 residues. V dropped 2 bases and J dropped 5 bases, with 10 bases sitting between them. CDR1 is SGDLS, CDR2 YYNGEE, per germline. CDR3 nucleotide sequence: TGTGCCAGCAGCGTCCAGACTGGGGAGACCCAGTACTTC. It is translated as CASSVQTGETQYF.